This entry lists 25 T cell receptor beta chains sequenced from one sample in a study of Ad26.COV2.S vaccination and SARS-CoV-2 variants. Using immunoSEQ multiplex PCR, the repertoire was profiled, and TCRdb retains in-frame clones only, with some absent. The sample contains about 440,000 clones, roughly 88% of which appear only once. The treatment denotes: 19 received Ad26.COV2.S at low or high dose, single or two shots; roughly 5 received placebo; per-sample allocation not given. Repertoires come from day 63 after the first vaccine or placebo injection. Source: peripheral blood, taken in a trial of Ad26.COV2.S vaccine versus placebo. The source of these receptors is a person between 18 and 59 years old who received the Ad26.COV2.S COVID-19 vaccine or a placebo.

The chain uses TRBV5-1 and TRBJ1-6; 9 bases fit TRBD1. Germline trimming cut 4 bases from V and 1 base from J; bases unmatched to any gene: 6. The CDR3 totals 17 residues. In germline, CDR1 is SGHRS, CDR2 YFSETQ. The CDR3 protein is CASSPGQGGSYNSPLHF. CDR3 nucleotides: TGCGCCAGCAGCCCGGGACAGGGAGGGTCCTATAATTCACCCCTCCACTTT. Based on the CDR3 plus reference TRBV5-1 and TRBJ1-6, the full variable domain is KAGVTQTPRYLIKTRGQQVTLSCSPISGHRSVSWYQQTPGQGLQFLFEYFSETQRNKGNFPGRFSGRQFSNSRSEMNVSTLELGDSALYLCASSPGQGGSYNSPLHFGNGTRLTVT.

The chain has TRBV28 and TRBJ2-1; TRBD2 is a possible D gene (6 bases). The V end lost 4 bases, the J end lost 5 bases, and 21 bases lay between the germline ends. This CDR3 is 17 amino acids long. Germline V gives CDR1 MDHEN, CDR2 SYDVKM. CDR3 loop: CASSSPLGGPGNNEQFF. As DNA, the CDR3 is TGTGCCAGCAGTTCTCCCCTGGGGGGACCGGGGAACAATGAGCAGTTCTTC.

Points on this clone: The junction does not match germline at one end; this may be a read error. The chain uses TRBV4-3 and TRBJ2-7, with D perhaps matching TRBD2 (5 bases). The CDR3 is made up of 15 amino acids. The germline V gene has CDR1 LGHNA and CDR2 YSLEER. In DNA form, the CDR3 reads TGCACCAGCAGCCAAGATAACCTAGCCTTCCACGAGCAGTACTTC. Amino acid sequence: CTSSQDNLAFHEQYF.

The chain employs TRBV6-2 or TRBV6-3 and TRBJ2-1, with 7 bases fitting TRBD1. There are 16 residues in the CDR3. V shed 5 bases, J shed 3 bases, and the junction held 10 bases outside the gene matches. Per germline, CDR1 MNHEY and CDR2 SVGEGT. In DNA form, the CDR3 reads TGTGCCAGCAGTCTCCAGAAAGGGGGCTTCTACAATGAGCAGTTCTTC. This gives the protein CASSLQKGGFYNEQFF.

Here the CDR3 reads CASSQAVSTNEKLFF. Written as DNA, the CDR3 is TGCGCCAGCAGCCAAGCGGTCTCAACTAATGAAAAACTGTTTTTT. The chain has TRBV4-1 and TRBJ1-4; D is uncertain. Germline CDR1 and CDR2: MGHRA and YSYEKL. The V and J ends lost 1 base and 0 bases respectively, with 6 bases between them. The CDR3 is 15 amino acids.

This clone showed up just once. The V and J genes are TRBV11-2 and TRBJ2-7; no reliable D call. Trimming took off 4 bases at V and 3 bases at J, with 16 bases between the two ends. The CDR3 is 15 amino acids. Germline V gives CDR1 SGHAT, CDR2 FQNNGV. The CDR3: CASSSYPGQSYEQYF. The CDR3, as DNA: TGTGCCAGCAGCTCTTACCCCGGGCAGAGCTACGAGCAGTACTTC.

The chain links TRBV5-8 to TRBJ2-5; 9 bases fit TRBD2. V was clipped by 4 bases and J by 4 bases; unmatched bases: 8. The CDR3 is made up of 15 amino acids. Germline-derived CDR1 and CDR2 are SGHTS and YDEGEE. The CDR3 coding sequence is TGTGCCAGCAGCCTTAGCGGGAGTGAGGGAGAGACCCAGTACTTC. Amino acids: CASSLSGSEGETQYF.

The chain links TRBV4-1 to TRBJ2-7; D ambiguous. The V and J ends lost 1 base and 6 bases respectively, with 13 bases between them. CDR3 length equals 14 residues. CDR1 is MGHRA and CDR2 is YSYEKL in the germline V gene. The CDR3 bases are TGCGCCAGCAGCCAAGGTAGAAGCGTATTCGAGCAGTACTTC. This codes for CASSQGRSVFEQYF.

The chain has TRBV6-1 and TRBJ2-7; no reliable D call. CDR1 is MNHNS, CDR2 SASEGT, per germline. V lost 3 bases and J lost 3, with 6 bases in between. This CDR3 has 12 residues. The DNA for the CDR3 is TGTGCCAGCAGTGATGTGGGCTACGAGCAGTACTTC. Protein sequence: CASSDVGYEQYF.

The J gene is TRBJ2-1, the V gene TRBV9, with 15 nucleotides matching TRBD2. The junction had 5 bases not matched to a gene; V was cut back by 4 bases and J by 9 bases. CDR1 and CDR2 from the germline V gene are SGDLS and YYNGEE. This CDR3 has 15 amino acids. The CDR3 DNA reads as TGTGCCAGCAGCCCTGGGACTAGCGGGAGGCTTGAGCAGTTCTTC. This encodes CASSPGTSGRLEQFF. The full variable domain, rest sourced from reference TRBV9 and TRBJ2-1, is DSGVTQTPKHLITATGQRVTLRCSPRSGDLSVYWYQQSLDQGLQFLIQYYNGEERAKGNILERFSAQQFPDLHSELNLSSLELGDSALYFCASSPGTSGRLEQFFGPGTRLTVL.

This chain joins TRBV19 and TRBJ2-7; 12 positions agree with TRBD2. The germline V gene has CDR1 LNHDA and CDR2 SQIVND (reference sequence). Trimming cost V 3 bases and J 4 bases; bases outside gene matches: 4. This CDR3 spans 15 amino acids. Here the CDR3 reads CASSMRLAGDYEQYF. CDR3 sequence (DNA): TGTGCCAGTAGTATGCGACTAGCGGGAGATTACGAGCAGTACTTC.

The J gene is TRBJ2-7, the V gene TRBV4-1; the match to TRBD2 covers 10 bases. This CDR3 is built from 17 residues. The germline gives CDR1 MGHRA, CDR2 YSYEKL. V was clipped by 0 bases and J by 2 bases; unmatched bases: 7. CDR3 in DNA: TGCGCCAGCAGCCAAGATTCTACTAGCGGGATTACCTACGAGCAGTACTTC. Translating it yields CASSQDSTSGITYEQYF.

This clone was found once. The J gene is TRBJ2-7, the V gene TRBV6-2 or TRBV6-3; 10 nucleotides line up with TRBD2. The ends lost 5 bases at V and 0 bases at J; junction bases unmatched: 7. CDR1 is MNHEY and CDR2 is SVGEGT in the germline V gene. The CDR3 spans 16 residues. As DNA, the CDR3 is TGTGCCAGCAGTCAGTGGACTAGCGGACACTCCTACGAGCAGTACTTC. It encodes CASSQWTSGHSYEQYF.

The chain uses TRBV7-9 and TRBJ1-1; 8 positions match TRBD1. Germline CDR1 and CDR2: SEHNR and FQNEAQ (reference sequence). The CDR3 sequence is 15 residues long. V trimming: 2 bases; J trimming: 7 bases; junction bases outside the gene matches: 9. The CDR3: CASSLSRQGADEAFF. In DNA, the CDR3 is TGTGCCAGCAGCTTAAGTCGTCAGGGGGCAGATGAAGCTTTCTTT.

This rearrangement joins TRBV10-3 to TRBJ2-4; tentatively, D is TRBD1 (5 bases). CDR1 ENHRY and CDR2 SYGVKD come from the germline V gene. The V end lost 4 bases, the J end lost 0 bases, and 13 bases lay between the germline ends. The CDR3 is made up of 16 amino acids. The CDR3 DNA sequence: TGTGCCATCAGTGGCGAACCAGGGATAGCCAAAAACATTCAGTACTTC. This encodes CAISGEPGIAKNIQYF.

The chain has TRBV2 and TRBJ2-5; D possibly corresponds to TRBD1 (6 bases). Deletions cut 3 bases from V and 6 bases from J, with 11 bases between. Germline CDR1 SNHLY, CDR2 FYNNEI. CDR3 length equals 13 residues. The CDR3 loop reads CASSDGTMQTQYF. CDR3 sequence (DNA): TGTGCCAGCAGTGATGGGACAATGCAGACCCAGTACTTC.

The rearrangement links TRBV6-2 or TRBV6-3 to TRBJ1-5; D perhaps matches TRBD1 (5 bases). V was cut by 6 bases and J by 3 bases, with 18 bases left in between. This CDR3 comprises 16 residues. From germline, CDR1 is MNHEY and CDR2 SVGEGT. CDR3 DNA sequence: TGTGCCAGCAGCCCTTTTGGGAGGGGTGACAATCAGCCCCAGCATTTT. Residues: CASSPFGRGDNQPQHF.

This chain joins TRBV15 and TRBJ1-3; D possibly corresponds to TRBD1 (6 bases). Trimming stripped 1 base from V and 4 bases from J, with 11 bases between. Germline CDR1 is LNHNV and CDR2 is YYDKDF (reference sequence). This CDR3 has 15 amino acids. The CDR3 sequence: CATSRGGGLGNTIYF. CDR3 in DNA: TGTGCCACCAGCAGAGGCGGGGGGCTAGGAAACACCATATATTTT.

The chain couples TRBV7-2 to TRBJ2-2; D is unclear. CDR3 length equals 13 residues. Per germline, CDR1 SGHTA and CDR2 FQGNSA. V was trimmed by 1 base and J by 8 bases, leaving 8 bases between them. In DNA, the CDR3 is TGTGCCAGCAGCTTAGGCCCGCCGGGGGAGCTGTTTTTT. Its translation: CASSLGPPGELFF.

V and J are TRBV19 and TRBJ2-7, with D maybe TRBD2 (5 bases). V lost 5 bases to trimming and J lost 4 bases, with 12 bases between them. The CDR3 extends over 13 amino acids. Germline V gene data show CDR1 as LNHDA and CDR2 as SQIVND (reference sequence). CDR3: CASSLLAWYEQYF. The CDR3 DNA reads TGTGCCAGTAGTCTGCTAGCTTGGTACGAGCAGTACTTC.

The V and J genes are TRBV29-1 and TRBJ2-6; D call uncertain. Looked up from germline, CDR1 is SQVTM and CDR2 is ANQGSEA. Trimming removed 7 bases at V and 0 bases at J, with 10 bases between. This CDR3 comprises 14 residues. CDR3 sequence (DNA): TGCAGCGCGGTGGTCCTCTCTGGGGCCAACGTCCTGACTTTC. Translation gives CSAVVLSGANVLTF.

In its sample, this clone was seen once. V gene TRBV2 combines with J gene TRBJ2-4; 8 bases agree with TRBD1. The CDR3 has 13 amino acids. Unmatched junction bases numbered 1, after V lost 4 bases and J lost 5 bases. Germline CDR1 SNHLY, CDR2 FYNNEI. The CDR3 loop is CASSGQGQNIQYF. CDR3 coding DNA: TGTGCCAGCAGTGGACAGGGGCAAAACATTCAGTACTTC.

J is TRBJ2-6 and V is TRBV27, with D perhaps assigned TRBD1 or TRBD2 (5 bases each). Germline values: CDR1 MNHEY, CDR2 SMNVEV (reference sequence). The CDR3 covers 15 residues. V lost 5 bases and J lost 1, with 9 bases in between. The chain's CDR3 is CASSGGVSGANVLTF. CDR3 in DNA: TGTGCCAGCAGTGGGGGTGTATCTGGGGCCAACGTCCTGACTTTC. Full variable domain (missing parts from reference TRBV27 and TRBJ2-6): EAQVTQNPRYLITVTGKKLTVTCSQNMNHEYMSWYRQDPGLGLRQIYYSMNVEVTDKGDVPEGYKVSRKEKRNFPLILESPSPNQTSLYFCASSGGVSGANVLTFGAGSRLTVL.

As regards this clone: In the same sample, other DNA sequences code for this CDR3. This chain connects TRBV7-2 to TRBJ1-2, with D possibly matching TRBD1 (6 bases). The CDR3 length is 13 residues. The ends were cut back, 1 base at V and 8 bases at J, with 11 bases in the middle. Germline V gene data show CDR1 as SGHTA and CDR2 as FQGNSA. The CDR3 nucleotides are TGTGCCAGCAGCTTAGGGCAGGGGTACGGCTACACCTTC. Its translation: CASSLGQGYGYTF.

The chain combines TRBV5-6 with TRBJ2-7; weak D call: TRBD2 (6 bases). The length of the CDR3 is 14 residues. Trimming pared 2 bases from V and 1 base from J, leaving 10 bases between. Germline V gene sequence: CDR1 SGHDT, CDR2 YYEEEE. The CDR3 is CASSFLAGSYEQYF. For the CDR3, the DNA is TGTGCCAGCAGCTTTTTGGCGGGGTCCTACGAGCAGTACTTC.